This T cell receptor (beta chain) was retrieved from a study of T-cell memory formation after mild COVID-19. On the study more broadly: Largely donor-specific TCR clusters were found. Study-level points and caveats: Shrinking CD4+ clones resided mostly in CM and EM, and CD8+ ones in EMRA. Within pre-infection memory, some responding clones were found, suggesting cross-reactive memory joined.

From the 5' RACE reads, TCRdb called clonotypes with MiXCR, one entry per CDR3 protein. The data hold a few hundred thousand distinct CDR3 sequences, with roughly 22% observed a single time. CDR1 and CDR2 from the germline V gene are SEHNR and FQNEAQ (reference sequence). V lost 4 bases and J lost 6, with 19 bases in between. The CDR3 spans 16 residues. As to this clonotype: Its antigen is unidentified.

The rearrangement joins TRBV7-9 to TRBJ2-1; perhaps TRBD2 as D (6 bases). The TCR was taken from an adult woman who had mild COVID-19 (a few samples of this study predate the infection). Cell type and time point are not known. The specimen was PBMCs or a T cell subset sorted from them (not recorded which). The CDR3 here is CASSSGRTIGGNEQFF. The CDR3 DNA follows: TGTGCCAGCAGCTCGGGTAGGACTATTGGGGGCAATGAGCAGTTCTTC.